This T cell receptor (beta chain) was retrieved from a study of identical twins. Broader study findings: Insertions were reduced in abundant cord blood beta clonotypes but not in memory repertoires.

In the case of this clonotype: Its antigen remains unidentified.

Unique molecular identifiers were in the cDNA, with template-switch universal primer binding. TCRdb itself ran the 5' RACE reads through MiXCR, one entry per CDR3 protein. The sample yields about 790,000 distinct CDR3 sequences, 15% to 20% seen once. The CDR3 has 12 residues. V was clipped by 0 bases and J by 7 bases, with 6 bases between them. Germline CDR1 MNHEY, CDR2 SVGAGI. A further study also used this sample, focusing on T cells expressing NK-cell markers. That work adds: The study drew TCR beta repertoires from sorted CD3+CD56+NKG2C+, CD3+CD56+NKG2C- and CD3+CD56-NKG2C+ T cells. Several donors likewise had their CD3+CD56-NKG2C+ fraction led by these clonotypes.

The rearrangement joins TRBV6-5 to TRBJ1-2; possibly TRBD1 for D (5 bases). Sequences were obtained from PBMCs. This TCR came from a young woman in good health. DNA for the CDR3: TGTGCCAGCAGTTACTCGAGGGGTGGCTACACCTTC. Protein sequence: CASSYSRGGYTF.